This TCR beta chain was sequenced for a study of beta chain features in type 1 diabetes. Overall study: No patient-donor differences in age, gender, total cells or subset yield.

The germline CDR1 and CDR2 sequences are MGHRA and YSYEKL. V gave up 5 bases and J gave up 2 bases, with 7 bases separating them. The CDR3 totals 13 residues. Notes on this clone: Its cognate antigen is unknown.

Study results and caveats: PCR might show a preference for shorter templates, equally across patients and controls. For patients, the naive, central memory and Treg TCRB repertoires appeared more alike than for healthy donors.

The investigators reverse transcribed all of the isolated RNA, so they sequenced expressed TCRB transcripts. Sequencing was performed with immunoSEQ multiplex PCR; in TCRdb, only in-frame clones are kept and a portion is missing. Found here are 350,000 or so clones, about 19% of them singletons; the top ten hold 0.044%. The sample consisted of naive CD4+ T cells from blood. This rearrangement joins TRBV4-1 to TRBJ1-5; D call uncertain. This TCR came from a woman under 30 in good health. The CDR3 region is CASSVEGNQPQHF. CDR3 DNA sequence: TGCGCCAGCAGCGTGGAGGGCAATCAGCCCCAGCATTTT.